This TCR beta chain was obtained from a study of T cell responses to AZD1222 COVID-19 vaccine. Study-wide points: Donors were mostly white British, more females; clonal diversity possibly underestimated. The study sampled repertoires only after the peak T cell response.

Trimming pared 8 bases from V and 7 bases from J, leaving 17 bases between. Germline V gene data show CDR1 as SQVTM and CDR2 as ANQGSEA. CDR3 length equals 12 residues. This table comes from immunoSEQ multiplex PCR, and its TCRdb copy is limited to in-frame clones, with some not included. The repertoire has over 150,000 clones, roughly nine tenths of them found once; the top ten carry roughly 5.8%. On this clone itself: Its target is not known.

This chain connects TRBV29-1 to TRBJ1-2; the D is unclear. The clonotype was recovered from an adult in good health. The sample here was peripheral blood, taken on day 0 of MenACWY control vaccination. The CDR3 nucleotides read TGCAGCATCATGACTTCCTTGGTTGGCTACACCTTC. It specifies CSIMTSLVGYTF. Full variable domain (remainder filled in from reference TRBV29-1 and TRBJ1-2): SAVISQKPSRDICQRGTSLTIQCQVDSQVTMMFWYRQQPGQSLTLIATANQGSEATYESGFVIDKFPISRPNLTFSTLTVSNMSPEDSSIYLCSIMTSLVGYTFGSGTRLTVV.